Presented here are 16 T cell receptor beta chains from one specimen sequenced in a study of identical twins. TCRdb reprocessed the 5' RACE reads with MiXCR, giving one entry per CDR3 protein. Among about 550,000 distinct CDR3 sequences listed, approximately 20% were seen once. These data were also reused for a study on yellow fever vaccine responses in identical twins.

The sample comprised CD4+ T cells sorted from blood. The receptors were gathered from a woman under 30 in good health.

This clonotype showed up many times. V gene TRBV5-1 combines with J gene TRBJ2-1, with D perhaps given as TRBD1 or TRBD2 (5 bases each). V was trimmed by 4 bases and J by 5 bases, leaving 19 bases between them. From germline, CDR1 is SGHRS and CDR2 YFSETQ. CDR3 length equals 16 residues. The CDR3 sequence is CASSTAGAGSHNEQFF. The CDR3 DNA reads TGCGCCAGCAGCACTGCTGGGGCAGGGAGCCACAATGAGCAGTTCTTC.

This clonotype was detected only a few times. The CDR3, as DNA: TGTGCCAGCAGGCCCTGGGGACAGAGCTATGGCTACACCTTC. The encoded protein is CASRPWGQSYGYTF. The chain has TRBV12-3 or TRBV12-4 and TRBJ1-2; 7 nucleotides align to TRBD1. The CDR3 loop spans 14 amino acids. The V segment lost 6 bases and the J segment 4 bases; nucleotides outside the gene matches: 8.

This sequence joins TRBV20-1 and TRBJ1-2; 10 bases line up with TRBD1. The CDR3 is 15 amino acids. Per germline, CDR1 DFQATT and CDR2 SNEGSKA (reference sequence). V was clipped by 5 bases and J by 4 bases; unmatched bases: 10. CDR3 nucleotides: TGCAGTGCTTCACCCGGGACAGGGGTTAGCTATGGCTACACCTTC. Its translation: CSASPGTGVSYGYTF.

This clonotype has a handful of counts. The V call is TRBV20-1, the J call TRBJ2-7; a possible D gene is TRBD1 (5 bases). The length of the CDR3 is 13 residues. Germline CDR1 reads DFQATT; CDR2 reads SNEGSKA (reference sequence). V was clipped by 1 base and J by 2 bases, with 9 bases between them. This CDR3 is CSARGTPTYEQYF. DNA for the CDR3: TGCAGTGCTAGAGGGACACCGACCTACGAGCAGTACTTC.

This clonotype was detected a few times. The chain is built from TRBV5-1 and TRBJ2-3, with D maybe TRBD1 (6 bases). V was trimmed by 4 bases and J by 4 bases, leaving 10 bases between them. The CDR3 sequence is 13 residues long. CDR1 SGHRS and CDR2 YFSETQ come from the germline V gene. CDR3 DNA: TGCGCCAGCAGCAAACAGGGTGCAGATACGCAGTATTTT. Amino acid sequence: CASSKQGADTQYF.

The chain has TRBV20-1 and TRBJ2-7; D call uncertain. In germline, CDR1 is DFQATT, CDR2 SNEGSKA (reference sequence). There are 14 residues in the CDR3. The germline V and J ends were trimmed by 1 base and 2 bases, with 12 bases remaining between them. The CDR3 region is CSARVLGNPYEQYF. The CDR3 bases are TGCAGTGCTAGAGTTTTAGGGAATCCCTACGAGCAGTACTTC.

This sequence joins TRBV7-2 and TRBJ1-1; D is uncertain. CDR3 length equals 14 residues. Trimming stripped 6 bases from V and 1 base from J, with 12 bases between. The germline CDR1 and CDR2 sequences are SGHTA and FQGNSA. The CDR3 DNA follows: TGTGCCAGCAGACGCACCGAATGGAACACTGAAGCTTTCTTT. This translates into CASRRTEWNTEAFF.

The chain is built from TRBV20-1 and TRBJ1-2; possibly TRBD1 for D (5 bases). The CDR3 extends over 13 amino acids. Germline V gene data show CDR1 as DFQATT and CDR2 as SNEGSKA (reference sequence). Trimming shortened V by 1 base and J by 7 bases, and 13 bases separated the two germline ends. CDR3 DNA sequence: TGCAGTGCTAGAGCAGGGTTGCTTGGTGGCTACACCTTC. Translated, it gives CSARAGLLGGYTF.

The chain recombines TRBV20-1 with TRBJ2-1; 11 bases are a match to TRBD2. Germline V lookup: CDR1 DFQATT, CDR2 SNEGSKA (reference sequence). Trimming cost V 0 bases and J 0 bases; bases outside gene matches: 7. CDR3 length: 18 residues. DNA of the CDR3: TGCAGTGCTAGAGACGCTAGCGGGGGGACTAGCTCCTACAATGAGCAGTTCTTC. This sequence encodes CSARDASGGTSSYNEQFF.

This clonotype was detected only a few times. The J gene is TRBJ2-5, the V gene TRBV10-3, with TRBD2 matching over 14 bases. J was trimmed by 1 base and V by 5 bases; bases with no gene match: 15. Germline V CDR1 and CDR2: ENHRY, SYGVKD. The CDR3 has 20 residues. CDR3 in amino acids: CAISPGTSGSGLLFQETQYF. DNA for the CDR3: TGTGCCATCAGTCCCGGGACTAGCGGGAGTGGGTTATTATTCCAAGAGACCCAGTACTTC.

The chain uses TRBV18 and TRBJ2-7, with TRBD1 as a possible D gene (6 bases). V shed 6 bases and J shed 2 bases, with 14 bases lying between them. Germline CDR1 KGHSH, CDR2 LQKENI. The CDR3 has 14 residues. The CDR3 spells CASSPNRAPYEQYV. As DNA, the CDR3 is TGTGCCAGCTCGCCCAACAGGGCTCCCTACGAGCAGTACGTC.

This chain joins TRBV7-9 and TRBJ2-1, with no clear D. The CDR3 runs to 13 residues. CDR1 is SEHNR and CDR2 is FQNEAQ in the germline V gene (reference sequence). The V end lost 3 bases, the J end lost 10 bases, and 13 bases lay between the germline ends. The CDR3 spells CASSLTTPWEQFF. The CDR3 region has the DNA TGTGCCAGCAGCTTGACAACCCCGTGGGAGCAGTTCTTC.

V is TRBV4-1 and J is TRBJ1-2; tentatively, D is TRBD1 (5 bases). The CDR3 is 14 amino acids. Per germline, CDR1 MGHRA and CDR2 YSYEKL. Trimming removed 4 bases from V and 4 bases from J, with 13 bases in between. CDR3 nucleotide sequence: TGCGCCAGCAGCCCTGTGGGGGGATTCTATGGCTACACCTTC. Its translation: CASSPVGGFYGYTF.

This clonotype has only a few counts. CDR3 coding DNA: TGTGCCAGCAGCTTCCGGGACTACCGCTCCTACAATGAGCAGTTCTTC. Protein product: CASSFRDYRSYNEQFF. The gene calls are TRBV7-2 and TRBJ2-1; 7 nucleotides agree with TRBD2. Unmatched junction bases numbered 5, after V lost 3 bases and J lost 0 bases. The germline V gene has CDR1 SGHTA and CDR2 FQGNSA. The CDR3 is 16 residues long.

The rearrangement links TRBV18 to TRBJ2-1; no firm D call. There are 13 residues in the CDR3. Per germline, CDR1 KGHSH and CDR2 LQKENI. V dropped 3 bases and J dropped 5 bases, with 8 bases sitting between them. Here the CDR3 DNA reads TGTGCCAGCTCACCGATGGCCCACAATGAGCAGTTCTTC. Amino acid sequence: CASSPMAHNEQFF. Looking up the rest from reference TRBV18 and TRBJ2-1 gives the full variable domain: NAGVMQNPRHLVRRRGQEARLRCSPMKGHSHVYWYRQLPEEGLKFMVYLQKENIIDESGMPKERFSAEFPKEGPSILRIQQVVRGDSAAYFCASSPMAHNEQFFGPGTRLTVL.

In this sample, this clonotype turned up a few times. The V call is TRBV4-1, the J call TRBJ1-5, with D possibly matching TRBD1 (5 bases). Deletions cut 0 bases from V and 6 bases from J, with 12 bases between. Looked up from germline, CDR1 is MGHRA and CDR2 is YSYEKL. This CDR3 region has 15 residues. As DNA, the CDR3 is TGCGCCAGCAGCCAAGAGGAGGGGCCTGTTCAGCCCCAGCATTTT. Translation gives CASSQEEGPVQPQHF.